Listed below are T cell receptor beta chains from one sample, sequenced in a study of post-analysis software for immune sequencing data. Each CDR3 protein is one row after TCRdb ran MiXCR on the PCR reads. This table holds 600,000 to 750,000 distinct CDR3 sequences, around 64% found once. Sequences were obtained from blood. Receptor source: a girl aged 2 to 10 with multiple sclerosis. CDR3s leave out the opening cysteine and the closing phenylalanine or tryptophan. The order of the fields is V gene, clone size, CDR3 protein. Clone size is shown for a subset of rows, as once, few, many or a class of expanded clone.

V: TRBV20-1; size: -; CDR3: LSGGVRTEAF
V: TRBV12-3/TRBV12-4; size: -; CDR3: ASIGGRKETQY
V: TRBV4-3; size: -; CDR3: ASSHARGGLGVF
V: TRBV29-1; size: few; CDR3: SVFGDRGHRETQY
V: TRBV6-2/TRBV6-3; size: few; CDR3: ASSYRLAGGQETQY
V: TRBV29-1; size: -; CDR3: SLSRYTEAF
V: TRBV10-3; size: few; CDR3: AIRGDRADTQY
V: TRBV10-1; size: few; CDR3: ASSVEDNSPLH
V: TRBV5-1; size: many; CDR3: ASSFWQGGNEQY
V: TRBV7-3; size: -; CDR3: ASSSSGTSNEQF
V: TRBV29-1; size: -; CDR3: SVALLGDRGLGYT
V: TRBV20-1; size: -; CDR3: SARDALAGYQETQY
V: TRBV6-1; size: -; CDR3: ASSKRPHGTSGNNEQF
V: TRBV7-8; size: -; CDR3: ASSWIRDAPYEQY
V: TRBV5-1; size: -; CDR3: ASSLELRDTQY
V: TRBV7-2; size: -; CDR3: ASSLVGGAGGAYGYT
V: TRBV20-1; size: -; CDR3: SASGSSGREVDTQY
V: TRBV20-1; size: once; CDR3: SARKDRDNEQF